The entry below gives a single TCR beta chain sequence along with its context. Its cognate antigen is unknown. For TCRbeta, the library was prepared with unique molecular identifiers. TCRdb passed the PCR reads through MiXCR, listing each CDR3 protein once. The table records fewer than 550,000 distinct CDR3 sequences, about 10% of them present only once. Trimming took 5 bases from V and 2 from J, leaving 10 bases between them. CDR3 size: 14 residues. The data were obtained in a study of T-cell reconstitution after alpha-beta-depleted transplantation in children. Overall study findings and caveats: From newly produced T cells came most of the T-cell counts and diversity one year after transplant. At day 60, the high TCRbeta diversity found in some patients originated from recipient T cells and thymic progenitors that had survived. Expanded graft clones, several hundred of them, were reportedly the source of alpha-beta T cells about two months after transplant.

This receptor was taken from a female patient aged 2 to 10 who had a stem cell transplant for aplastic anemia, so the T cells may come from the graft donor. V and J are TRBV12-3 or TRBV12-4 and TRBJ2-4, with D possibly matching TRBD1 (6 bases). The sample in question was PBMCs, mostly from graft donor cells, obtained 180 days after TCRalphabeta/CD19-depleted stem cell transplant. CDR3 amino acids: CASSTGQTKNIQYF. Written as DNA, the CDR3 is TGTGCCAGCAGTACCGGACAGACCAAAAACATTCAGTACTTC.